The 2 T cell receptor beta chains in this list originate from one sample, sequenced in a study of human T cells and chemical hapten exposure. Each CDR3 protein is one row after TCRdb ran MiXCR on the RACE reads. The profile covers roughly 190,000 distinct CDR3 sequences, with approximately 20% appearing a single time and under 7.5% taken by the ten largest. Sample time point: patch test 1, 2 weeks after DPC sensitization. Stated treatment: therapeutic diphenylcyclopropenone sensitization with weekly scalp DPC. The material sequenced was whole blood, taken in connection with sensitization to the hapten diphenylcyclopropenone (DPC). The receptors here all came from a woman in her fifties or sixties with alopecia areata. Some clones in this sample may be carry-over from other donors' samples.

This chain uses TRBV20-1 with TRBJ1-2; 9 nucleotides line up with TRBD1. The CDR3 covers 14 residues. Germline V gives CDR1 DFQATT, CDR2 SNEGSKA (reference sequence). The ends lost 4 bases at V and 8 bases at J; junction bases unmatched: 11. CDR3 region: CSAKLGGQGYGYTF. CDR3 coding DNA: TGCAGTGCTAAGCTTGGGGGACAGGGATACGGCTACACCTTC.

This clonotype has only a few counts. This rearrangement joins TRBV2 to TRBJ1-5; 7 nucleotides line up with TRBD1. The V gene end was trimmed by 5 bases and the J gene end by 2 bases; junction bases not matched to a gene: 6. CDR3 length: 15 residues. The V gene's germline CDR1 is SNHLY and CDR2 FYNNEI. The CDR3 is CASSSEGQGNQPQHF. The CDR3 nucleotides are TGTGCCAGCAGTTCAGAAGGACAGGGCAATCAGCCCCAGCATTTT.